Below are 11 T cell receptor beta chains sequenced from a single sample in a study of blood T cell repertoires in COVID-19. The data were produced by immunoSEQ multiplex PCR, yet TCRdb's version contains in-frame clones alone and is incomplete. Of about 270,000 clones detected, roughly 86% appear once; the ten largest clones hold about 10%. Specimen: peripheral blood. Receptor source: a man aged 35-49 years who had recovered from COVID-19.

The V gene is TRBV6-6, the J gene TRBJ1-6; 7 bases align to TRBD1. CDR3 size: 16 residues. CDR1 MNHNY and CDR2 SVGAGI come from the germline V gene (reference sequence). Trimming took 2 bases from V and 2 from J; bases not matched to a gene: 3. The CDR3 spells CASSYTGTAYNSPLHF. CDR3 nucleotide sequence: TGTGCCAGCAGTTACACCGGGACAGCCTATAATTCACCCCTCCACTTT.

The CDR3 protein is CASSLRGGETQYF. The CDR3 nucleotides read TGCGCCAGCAGTTTAAGGGGAGGAGAGACCCAGTACTTC. The chain has TRBV10-2 and TRBJ2-5; D perhaps matches TRBD2 (6 bases). The ends were cut back, 5 bases at V and 4 bases at J, with 11 bases in the middle. This CDR3 region has 13 residues. Germline CDR1 is WSHSY and CDR2 is SAAADI.

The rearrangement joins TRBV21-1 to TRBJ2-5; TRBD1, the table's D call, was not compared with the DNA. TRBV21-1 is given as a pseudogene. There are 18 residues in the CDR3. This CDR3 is CASSKCRIGQGMRETQYF. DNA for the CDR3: TGTGCCAGCAGCAAATGCAGGATTGGACAGGGGATGAGAGAGACCCAGTACTTC.

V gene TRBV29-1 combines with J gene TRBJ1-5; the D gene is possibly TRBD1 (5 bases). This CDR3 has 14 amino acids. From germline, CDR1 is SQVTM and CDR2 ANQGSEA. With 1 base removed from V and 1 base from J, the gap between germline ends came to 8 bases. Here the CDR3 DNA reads TGCAGCGTTGAAGTTTCAGGGAGCAATCAGCCCCAGCATTTT. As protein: CSVEVSGSNQPQHF.

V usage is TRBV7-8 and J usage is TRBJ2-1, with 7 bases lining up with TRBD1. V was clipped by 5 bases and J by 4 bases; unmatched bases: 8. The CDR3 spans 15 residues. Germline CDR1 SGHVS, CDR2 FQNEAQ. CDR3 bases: TGTGCCAGCAGCAACCTCGGGACAGAATACAATGAGCAGTTCTTC. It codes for CASSNLGTEYNEQFF.

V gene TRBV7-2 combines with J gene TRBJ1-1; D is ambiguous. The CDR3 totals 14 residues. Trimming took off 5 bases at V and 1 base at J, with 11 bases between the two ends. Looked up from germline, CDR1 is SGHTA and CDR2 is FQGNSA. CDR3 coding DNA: TGTGCCAGCAGCCCCTTTAACAGGAACACTGAAGCTTTCTTT. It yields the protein CASSPFNRNTEAFF.

The CDR3 DNA sequence: TGTGCCAGCAGCGGACAGGCACAAGGGGCGTATGGCTACACCTTC. Its protein product is CASSGQAQGAYGYTF. This chain links TRBV9 with TRBJ1-2; TRBD1 might be the D (6 bases). Germline lookup yields CDR1 SGDLS and CDR2 YYNGEE. The CDR3 covers 15 residues. With 3 bases removed from V and 5 bases from J, the gap between germline ends came to 17 bases.

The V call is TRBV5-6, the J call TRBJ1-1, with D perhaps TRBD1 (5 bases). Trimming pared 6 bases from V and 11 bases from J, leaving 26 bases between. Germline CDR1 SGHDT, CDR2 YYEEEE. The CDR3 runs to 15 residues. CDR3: CASTEFYQGAGMAFF. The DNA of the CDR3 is TGTGCCAGCACAGAGTTCTACCAGGGAGCGGGGATGGCTTTCTTT.

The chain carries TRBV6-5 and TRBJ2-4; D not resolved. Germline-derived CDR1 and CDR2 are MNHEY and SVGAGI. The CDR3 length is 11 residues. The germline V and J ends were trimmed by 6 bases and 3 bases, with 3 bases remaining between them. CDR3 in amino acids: CASRSKNIQYF. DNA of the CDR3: TGTGCCAGCAGGAGCAAAAACATTCAGTACTTC.

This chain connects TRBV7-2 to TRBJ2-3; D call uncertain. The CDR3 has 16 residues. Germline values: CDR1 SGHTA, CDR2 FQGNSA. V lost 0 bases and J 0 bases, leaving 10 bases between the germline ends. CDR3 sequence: CASSLATRRSTDTQYF. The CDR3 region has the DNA TGTGCCAGCAGCTTAGCGACTCGGCGTAGCACAGATACGCAGTATTTT.

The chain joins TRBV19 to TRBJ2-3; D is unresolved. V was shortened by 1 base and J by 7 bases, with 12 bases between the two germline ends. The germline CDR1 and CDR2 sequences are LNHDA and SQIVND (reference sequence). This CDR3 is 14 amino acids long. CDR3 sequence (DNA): TGTGCCAGTAGTATAGGACAAGCCCCTAATACGCAGTATTTT. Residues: CASSIGQAPNTQYF.